This T cell receptor (beta chain) derives from a study of long-term antiretroviral therapy in people with HIV. With respect to this clone: Its matching antigen is unknown.

At the survey level, the v3.0 immunoSEQ assay was run. Roughly 35,000-50,000 T-cell genomes per sample were the sequencing target. Profiled with immunoSEQ multiplex PCR; TCRdb holds only in-frame clones, not every one. The sample gives about 29,000 clones, roughly nine tenths of which show up once; roughly 7.3% is in the top ten. CDR3 length: 14 amino acids. Trimming left V 0 bases short and J 2 bases short, with 9 bases between. Germline lookup yields CDR1 SGHRS and CDR2 YFSETQ. Study-level results: Clones expanded before ART dominated the repertoire at all time points. Once patients were on ART, diversity went higher but still fell short of transplant donor controls.

It was in the United States that all participants with HIV were treated. The rearrangement links TRBV5-1 to TRBJ2-7, with D perhaps TRBD1 or TRBD2 (5 bases each). Sequences were derived from unsorted PBMCs, sampled about 5 years before starting antiretroviral therapy. The sequence came from a man in his fifties or sixties with HIV. The CDR3 DNA sequence: TGCGCCAGCAGCTTGGGGGACCTACCCTACGAGCAGTACTTC. Encoded protein: CASSLGDLPYEQYF. Variable domain in full (rest from reference TRBV5-1 and TRBJ2-7): KAGVTQTPRYLIKTRGQQVTLSCSPISGHRSVSWYQQTPGQGLQFLFEYFSETQRNKGNFPGRFSGRQFSNSRSEMNVSTLELGDSALYLCASSLGDLPYEQYFGPGTRLTVT.